One sample yielded the 19 T cell receptor beta chains listed below, sequenced in a study of T cells in Graves' hyperthyroidism and ophthalmopathy. Amplification of TCR beta CDR3 regions used RNA as the template. HTBI primers were used for first-round RT-PCR of the TCR CDR3. TCRdb recomputed calls from the multiplex PCR reads with MiXCR, one row per CDR3 protein. The sample records about 840,000 distinct CDR3 sequences, over 35% being singletons. Sequences were obtained from blood. These receptors came from a man younger than 30 with Graves' hyperthyroidism.

This clonotype was found many times. V and J are TRBV15 and TRBJ1-3; D is unclear. The CDR3 sequence is 15 residues long. In germline, CDR1 is LNHNV, CDR2 YYDKDF (reference sequence). Trimming removed 0 bases at V and 2 bases at J, with 8 bases between. The CDR3 reads CATSRDVGPGNTIYF. CDR3 bases: TGTGCCACCAGCAGAGATGTAGGACCTGGAAACACCATATATTTT.

The chain carries TRBV20-1 and TRBJ1-4; no definite D call. From germline, CDR1 is DFQATT and CDR2 SNEGSKA (reference sequence). There are 10 residues in the CDR3. The V and J ends lost 8 bases and 8 bases respectively, with 9 bases between them. CDR3 DNA sequence: TGCAGTCCCGGGGAGGAAAAACTGTTTTTT. It encodes CSPGEEKLFF.

A remark on this clonotype: A read error may account for a junction end that differs from germline. This rearrangement joins TRBV7-9 to TRBJ1-1, with 9 positions matching TRBD1. CDR3 length: 15 amino acids. Per the germline V gene, CDR1 is SEHNR and CDR2 is FQNEAQ (reference sequence). Written as DNA, the CDR3 is TGCGCCAGCAGCCAAGTTGGGACAGGGAAGACTGAAGCTTTCTTT. It specifies CASSQVGTGKTEAFF.

The rearrangement joins TRBV9 to TRBJ2-7; 15 positions match TRBD2. Unmatched junction bases numbered 6, after V lost 4 bases and J lost 4 bases. In germline, CDR1 is SGDLS, CDR2 YYNGEE. The length of the CDR3 is 16 residues. The CDR3 nucleotides read TGTGCCAGCAGCCCCCGGACTAGCGGGGGGGCTTACGAGCAGTACTTC. Its translation: CASSPRTSGGAYEQYF.

V is TRBV10-1 and J is TRBJ2-5; possibly TRBD1 or TRBD2 for D (5 bases each). CDR1 and CDR2 (germline): WNHNN, SYGVQD (reference sequence). The CDR3 extends over 15 amino acids. Between the trimmed V and J ends, which lost 0 bases and 4 bases, there was a span of 12 bases. The CDR3 sequence is CASSESRAGGETQYF. Here the CDR3 DNA reads TGCGCCAGCAGTGAGTCGCGCGCTGGGGGAGAGACCCAGTACTTC.

The J gene is TRBJ1-2, the V gene TRBV7-9; 7 bases match TRBD1. Germline V gives CDR1 SEHNR, CDR2 FQNEAQ (reference sequence). V shed 5 bases, J shed 8 bases, and the junction held 11 bases outside the gene matches. The CDR3 runs to 14 residues. This chain's CDR3 is CASSDPGQYPGYTF. The CDR3 DNA reads TGTGCCAGCAGCGACCCGGGACAGTACCCCGGCTACACCTTC.

This clonotype appeared many times. The V gene is TRBV29-1, the J gene TRBJ2-2, with 8 bases aligning to TRBD1. This CDR3 has 13 amino acids. CDR1 and CDR2 (germline): SQVTM, ANQGSEA. Losses at the gene ends were 6 bases for V and 7 bases for J; bases not matched to a gene: 7. CDR3 in amino acids: CSVETGDFGELFF. The CDR3 coding sequence is TGCAGCGTCGAGACAGGGGATTTCGGGGAGCTGTTTTTT.

This clonotype was counted between two and nine times. The chain has TRBV2 and TRBJ2-7; TRBD2 aligns across 12 bases. V dropped 6 bases and J dropped 7; count of bases not matched to a gene: 10. The CDR3 has 15 amino acids. CDR1 and CDR2 (germline): SNHLY, FYNNEI. CDR3 loop: CASRIRLAGEGEQYF. CDR3 nucleotides: TGTGCCAGCAGGATCCGACTAGCGGGGGAGGGAGAGCAGTACTTC.

The chain carries TRBV29-1 and TRBJ1-3, with D uncertain. This CDR3 has 13 residues. Trimming stripped 4 bases from V and 8 bases from J, with 15 bases between. The V gene's germline CDR1 is SQVTM and CDR2 ANQGSEA. CDR3 residues: CSVVTPGWDTIYF. CDR3 in DNA: TGCAGCGTTGTCACTCCGGGTTGGGACACCATATATTTT.

This clonotype was seen at least ten times. This chain joins TRBV2 and TRBJ1-4, with D perhaps matching TRBD1 (5 bases). The CDR3 has 17 residues. Germline assignment: CDR1 SNHLY and CDR2 FYNNEI. Trimming took 7 bases from V and 0 from J, leaving 18 bases between them. The CDR3 sequence is CASKRSRGTPTNEKLFF. As DNA, the CDR3 is TGTGCCAGCAAGCGCTCAAGGGGCACTCCAACTAATGAAAAACTGTTTTTT.

The chain carries TRBV6-1 and TRBJ1-2, with no clear D. V dropped 2 bases and J dropped 4 bases, with 11 bases sitting between them. Germline V gene data show CDR1 as MNHNS and CDR2 as SASEGT. The CDR3 loop spans 14 amino acids. The CDR3 DNA follows: TGTGCCAGCAGTGAATTCGGCGACACCTATGGCTACACCTTC. Translating gives CASSEFGDTYGYTF.

The chain joins TRBV29-1 to TRBJ2-2; TRBD2 aligns across 12 bases. Trimming removed 6 bases from V and 6 bases from J; junction bases left unmatched: 2. The CDR3 is made up of 13 amino acids. Germline values: CDR1 SQVTM, CDR2 ANQGSEA. CDR3 coding DNA: TGCAGCGTGCCTAGCGGGAGGGCCGGGGAGCTGTTTTTT. Its protein is CSVPSGRAGELFF.

In its sample, this clonotype was seen a few times. This chain joins TRBV12-3 or TRBV12-4 and TRBJ1-2; possibly TRBD1 for D (5 bases). V was trimmed by 2 bases and J by 8 bases, leaving 9 bases between them. CDR3 length equals 12 residues. The CDR3 is CASSLSGTGYTF. In DNA, the CDR3 is TGTGCCAGCAGTTTATCAGGGACCGGCTACACCTTC.

Details on this clonotype: One junction end does not reproduce the germline sequence, and a read error may be involved. The J gene is TRBJ2-2, the V gene TRBV4-1; TRBD2 agrees at 7 bases. Germline assignment: CDR1 MGHRA and CDR2 YSYEKL. CDR3 size: 15 residues. CDR3 residues: CASSQTPGGTGELFF. In DNA, the CDR3 is TGTGCCAGCAGCCAGACTCCGGGGGGAACCGGGGAGCTGTTTTTT.

This clonotype was seen many times. The chain is built from TRBV2 and TRBJ1-1, with D perhaps matching TRBD1 (6 bases). Per germline, CDR1 SNHLY and CDR2 FYNNEI. The CDR3 loop spans 14 amino acids. Trimming removed 2 bases from V and 9 bases from J, with 16 bases in between. DNA for the CDR3: TGTGCCAGCAGTGAATTGGGACAAGGACAGAAAGCTTTCTTT. This gives the protein CASSELGQGQKAFF.

On this clonotype itself: A much larger clone sits a single nucleotide away, making a read error possible. J is TRBJ2-5 and V is TRBV29-1; tentatively, D is TRBD2 (7 bases). CDR1 SQVTM and CDR2 ANQGSEA come from the germline V gene. V lost 4 bases, J lost 5 bases, and 20 bases lay in between. The CDR3 has 15 amino acids. The CDR3 region is CSVVPAGSGAETQYF. As DNA, the CDR3 is TGCAGCGTTGTCCCAGCGGGATCGGGGGCGGAGACCCAGTACTTC.

The chain recombines TRBV4-1 with TRBJ2-5, with TRBD2 matching over 9 bases. This CDR3 contains 15 residues. Looked up from germline, CDR1 is MGHRA and CDR2 is YSYEKL. Germline trimming cut 3 bases from V and 5 bases from J; bases unmatched to any gene: 7. CDR3 DNA sequence: TGCGCCAGCAGCCACCTACTAGCGGGCGGGGAGACCCAGTACTTC. It codes for CASSHLLAGGETQYF.

A few counts support this clonotype. The chain is built from TRBV10-3 and TRBJ1-2; tentative D call: TRBD1 (6 bases). The CDR3 spans 13 residues. The germline V gene encodes CDR1 ENHRY and CDR2 SYGVKD. Trimming removed 10 bases at V and 6 bases at J, with 18 bases between. CDR3 sequence reads: CASYPWGGDGYTF. CDR3 bases: TGTGCCAGCTACCCCTGGGGGGGCGATGGCTACACCTTC.

This clonotype has at least ten counts. A read error may produce the germline difference seen at one junction end. The rearrangement uses TRBV5-1 and TRBJ2-7; D gene ambiguous. This CDR3 region has 11 residues. Germline CDR1 is SGHRS and CDR2 is YFSETQ. The CDR3 reads CASRLGDEQYF. For the CDR3, the DNA is TGTGCCAGCCGCTTAGGCGACGAGCAGTACTTC.